The 27 T cell receptor beta chains below come from one sample, sequenced in a study of T cell changes during pregnancy in multiple sclerosis. Clones were read by immunoSEQ multiplex PCR, and TCRdb kept only the in-frame ones, dropping some. The sample has around 31,000 clones, 80% to 90% seen once. The sequences come from CD4+ T cells from peripheral blood mononuclear cells, collected in the first trimester of pregnancy. Source of these receptors: a female donor in good health, enrolled as a control in a pregnancy study.

V is TRBV30 and J is TRBJ1-6, with D perhaps matching TRBD1 (6 bases). CDR1 and CDR2 from the germline V gene are GTSNPN and SVGIG (reference sequence). Trimming cost V 2 bases and J 3 bases, with 11 bases left between them. The CDR3 consists of 15 residues. The CDR3 DNA reads TGTGCCTGGAGTAGGGACACCCTCTATAATTCACCCCTCCACTTT. Amino acids: CAWSRDTLYNSPLHF.

V and J are TRBV25-1 and TRBJ1-2; TRBD1 agrees at 8 bases. Germline V CDR1 and CDR2: MGHDK, SYGVNS. This CDR3 has 17 amino acids. J lost 7 bases, V lost 8 bases, and 21 bases had no gene match. The CDR3 DNA reads as TGTGCCAGCCGTCCGGACAGGGTATTATTGTCGGGGGCTGGCTACACCTTC. It encodes CASRPDRVLLSGAGYTF.

CDR3 sequence: CASAPSLRRGCTYEQYF. CDR3 bases: TGCGCCAGCGCGCCCTCCCTACGCAGGGGTTGTACCTACGAGCAGTACTTC. The chain recombines TRBV10-1 with TRBJ2-7; TRBD1 is a possible D gene (6 bases). Trimming removed 8 bases from V and 2 bases from J, with 25 bases in between. The CDR3 totals 17 residues. Germline values: CDR1 WNHNN, CDR2 SYGVQD (reference sequence).

The J gene is TRBJ1-5, the V gene TRBV6-4; D uncertain. The CDR3 spans 15 residues. The V end lost 6 bases, the J end lost 1 base, and 13 bases lay between the germline ends. CDR1 and CDR2 (germline): MRHNA, SNTAGT. The CDR3, as DNA: TGTGCCAGCAGAATGGAGGGAGGGAGCAATCAGCCCCAGCATTTT. Protein: CASRMEGGSNQPQHF.

The V and J genes are TRBV7-3 and TRBJ2-2; tentative D call: TRBD1 (7 bases). The CDR3 consists of 18 residues. CDR1 is SGHTA, CDR2 FQGTGA, per germline. Trimming left V 5 bases short and J 4 bases short, with 23 bases between. CDR3 sequence: CASSQTPSTGRGTGELFF. CDR3 nucleotide sequence: TGTGCCAGCAGCCAAACCCCCTCGACAGGGCGGGGCACCGGGGAGCTGTTTTTT.

V gene TRBV19 combines with J gene TRBJ1-1, with 8 bases matching TRBD1. Per germline, CDR1 LNHDA and CDR2 SQIVND (reference sequence). This CDR3 comprises 15 residues. V lost 5 bases to trimming and J lost 4 bases; unmatched junction nucleotides: 9. CDR3 DNA sequence: TGTGCCAGTAGTCCCCAGGGGGCTAGGGGCACTGAAGCTTTCTTT. Its protein is CASSPQGARGTEAFF.

This sequence joins TRBV7-2 and TRBJ2-5, with TRBD2 matching over 14 bases. The junction had 6 bases not matched to a gene; V was cut back by 5 bases and J by 4 bases. Germline V CDR1 and CDR2: SGHTA, FQGNSA. The CDR3 contains 16 residues. The CDR3 loop is CASSETSGGAGETQYF. The CDR3 nucleotides are TGTGCCAGCAGCGAGACTAGCGGGGGGGCCGGAGAGACCCAGTACTTC. The full variable domain, in which reference TRBV7-2 and TRBJ2-5 provide the parts outside the CDR3, is GAGVSQSPSNKVTEKGKDVELRCDPISGHTALYWYRQSLGQGLEFLIYFQGNSAPDKSGLPSDRFSAERTGGSVSTLTIQRTQQEDSAVYLCASSETSGGAGETQYFGPGTRLLVL.

This rearrangement joins TRBV7-9 to TRBJ2-7; D is possibly TRBD2 (5 bases). The germline gives CDR1 SEHNR, CDR2 FQNEAQ (reference sequence). This CDR3 has 12 amino acids. Trimming removed 7 bases at V and 2 bases at J, with 9 bases between. The CDR3 DNA is TGTGCCAGCACCTTCGGGACCTACGAGCAGTACTTC. It translates to CASTFGTYEQYF.

The chain links TRBV5-8 to TRBJ1-5; 7 bases match TRBD1. The V segment lost 4 bases and the J segment 5 bases; nucleotides outside the gene matches: 6. Germline V gives CDR1 SGHTS, CDR2 YDEGEE. This CDR3 has 14 residues. CDR3 protein: CASSRDSGYQPQHF. Written as DNA, the CDR3 is TGTGCCAGCAGCCGGGACAGCGGATATCAGCCCCAGCATTTT.

This rearrangement joins TRBV30 to TRBJ1-3; TRBD1 might be the D (5 bases). V was trimmed by 1 base and J by 2 bases, leaving 9 bases between them. The CDR3 runs to 14 residues. Germline CDR1 and CDR2: GTSNPN and SVGIG (reference sequence). The CDR3 is CAWSGGGAGNTIYF. CDR3 DNA: TGTGCCTGGAGTGGGGGGGGAGCTGGAAACACCATATATTTT.

This sequence joins TRBV19 and TRBJ1-1; D not resolved. The germline CDR1 and CDR2 sequences are LNHDA and SQIVND (reference sequence). This CDR3 is 14 amino acids long. V was shortened by 3 bases and J by 2 bases, with 10 bases between the two germline ends. The CDR3 loop is CASSMIQTNTEAFF. CDR3 bases: TGTGCCAGTAGTATGATACAGACAAACACTGAAGCTTTCTTT.

This clone was counted once. The chain combines TRBV7-2 with TRBJ2-3; 7 bases map to TRBD1. Per the germline V gene, CDR1 is SGHTA and CDR2 is FQGNSA. Trimming took 1 base from V and 1 from J; bases not matched to a gene: 5. The CDR3 is 16 residues long. CDR3 protein: CASSLDYRGGTDTQYF. The CDR3 coding sequence is TGTGCCAGCAGCTTAGATTACAGGGGAGGCACAGATACGCAGTATTTT.

The CDR3 DNA reads TGCAGCGTCTCTAGAACAGGGGGGAACGAGCAGTACTTC. Amino acids: CSVSRTGGNEQYF. This rearrangement joins TRBV29-1 to TRBJ2-7, with 8 bases identical to TRBD1. In germline, CDR1 is SQVTM, CDR2 ANQGSEA. J lost 5 bases, V lost 6 bases, and 9 bases had no gene match. The CDR3 sequence is 13 residues long.

The rearrangement uses TRBV27 and TRBJ1-2; 11 bases agree with TRBD1. Looked up from germline, CDR1 is MNHEY and CDR2 is SMNVEV (reference sequence). Trimming cost V 8 bases and J 5 bases; bases outside gene matches: 4. This CDR3 has 13 amino acids. Here the CDR3 reads CASRTGGNYGYTF. The CDR3 nucleotides are TGTGCCAGCCGGACAGGGGGCAATTATGGCTACACCTTC.

DNA of the CDR3: TGTGCCAGCAGTTACTACGGGGGCTATGGCTACACCTTC. Residues: CASSYYGGYGYTF. This chain uses TRBV6-5 with TRBJ1-2, with D possibly being TRBD1 (5 bases). CDR3 length: 13 residues. Germline CDR1 MNHEY, CDR2 SVGAGI. Trimming removed 1 base at V and 4 bases at J, with 7 bases between.

This clone came up once. J is TRBJ2-1 and V is TRBV6-1; D may be TRBD2 (6 bases). Looked up from germline, CDR1 is MNHNS and CDR2 is SASEGT. The CDR3 totals 13 residues. V shed 4 bases and J shed 9 bases, with 13 bases lying between them. The CDR3 is CASSVPFGGEQFF. The DNA for the CDR3 is TGTGCCAGCAGTGTACCGTTCGGGGGTGAGCAGTTCTTC.

The table lists this clone with a count of one. The chain joins TRBV10-3 to TRBJ2-3; TRBD2 matches 10 bases. The V segment lost 0 bases and the J segment 6 bases; nucleotides outside the gene matches: 6. The CDR3 extends over 16 amino acids. Germline V CDR1 and CDR2: ENHRY, SYGVKD. Written as DNA, the CDR3 is TGTGCCATCAGTGAGTCATTAGCGGGGGGCCGTGATACGCAGTATTTT. Translating gives CAISESLAGGRDTQYF.

A single count supports this clone. CDR3 sequence (DNA): TGTGCCTGGAGCCGGGACAGGGGAATTTACTCACCCCTCCACTTT. This encodes CAWSRDRGIYSPLHF. The chain is built from TRBV30 and TRBJ1-6; 10 bases map to TRBD1. The V segment lost 3 bases and the J segment 10 bases; nucleotides outside the gene matches: 9. The CDR3 consists of 15 residues. Germline assignment: CDR1 GTSNPN and CDR2 SVGIG (reference sequence).

V is TRBV7-9 and J is TRBJ1-1; 9 positions match TRBD1. From germline, CDR1 is SEHNR and CDR2 FQNEAQ (reference sequence). The CDR3 totals 16 residues. V dropped 0 bases and J dropped 4; count of bases not matched to a gene: 6. In nucleotides, the CDR3 is TGTGCCAGCAGCTTAGCACGTCGGGACAGGGTCACTGAAGCTTTCTTT. This encodes CASSLARRDRVTEAFF.

This chain joins TRBV18 and TRBJ2-5; perhaps TRBD2 as D (6 bases). Germline CDR1 KGHSH, CDR2 LQKENI. CDR3 length: 14 amino acids. Trimming left V 6 bases short and J 2 bases short, with 13 bases between. DNA for the CDR3: TGTGCCAGCTCCCCGAGGGCGGGGCAAGAGACCCAGTACTTC. This encodes CASSPRAGQETQYF.

The V gene is TRBV6-5, the J gene TRBJ2-4, with 11 bases fitting TRBD1. V was pared by 8 bases and J by 6 bases, with 3 bases of the junction left unmatched. The CDR3 totals 13 residues. CDR1 is MNHEY and CDR2 is SVGAGI in the germline V gene. CDR3 in DNA: TGTGCCAGCCGGACAGGGGGCGGAAACATTCAGTACTTC. It yields the protein CASRTGGGNIQYF.

The chain has TRBV6-5 and TRBJ1-1; 7 nucleotides line up with TRBD1. The ends lost 9 bases at V and 11 bases at J; junction bases unmatched: 15. CDR1 and CDR2 from the germline V gene are MNHEY and SVGAGI. The CDR3 consists of 13 residues. The CDR3 loop reads CASSRGRVRAAFF. The CDR3 nucleotides are TGTGCCAGTTCGAGGGGGCGCGTACGGGCCGCTTTCTTT.

V and J are TRBV9 and TRBJ2-3, with D perhaps matching TRBD2 (6 bases). V dropped 4 bases and J dropped 1 base, with 16 bases sitting between them. The germline V gene encodes CDR1 SGDLS and CDR2 YYNGEE. The CDR3 is 16 residues long. CDR3 sequence (DNA): TGTGCCAGCAGCTTCGCGGAGGGCTCCCGCACAGATACGCAGTATTTT. Translating gives CASSFAEGSRTDTQYF.

The V call is TRBV5-4, the J call TRBJ2-2, with D perhaps matching TRBD2 (5 bases). V was cut by 7 bases and J by 0 bases, with 13 bases left in between. This CDR3 contains 15 residues. Germline loops: CDR1 SGHNT, CDR2 YYREEE (reference sequence). The CDR3, as DNA: TGTGCCAGCCTCCCGGCGGGTACGAACACCGGGGAGCTGTTTTTT. Translation gives CASLPAGTNTGELFF.

DNA for the CDR3: TGTGCCAGCAGGAGGCTAGAGGAGAACACTGAAGCTTTCTTT. Translating gives CASRRLEENTEAFF. The V call is TRBV7-9, the J call TRBJ1-1; D not resolved. V was cut by 6 bases and J by 1 base, with 12 bases left in between. CDR1 is SEHNR and CDR2 is FQNEAQ in the germline V gene (reference sequence). The CDR3 is 14 amino acids.

The sample holds a few counts of this clone. The chain has TRBV30 and TRBJ1-4; 8 positions match TRBD1. In germline, CDR1 is GTSNPN, CDR2 SVGIG (reference sequence). Losses at the gene ends were 0 bases for V and 7 bases for J; bases not matched to a gene: 10. This CDR3 comprises 16 residues. This CDR3 reads CAWSVHGQGGGEKLFF. The CDR3 nucleotides read TGTGCCTGGAGTGTCCATGGACAGGGCGGAGGTGAAAAACTGTTTTTT. Supplemented by reference TRBV30 and TRBJ1-4, the full variable domain reads SQTIHQWPATLVQPVGSPLSLECTVEGTSNPNLYWYRQAAGRGLQLLFYSVGIGQISSEVPQNLSASRPQDRQFILSSKKLLLSDSGFYLCAWSVHGQGGGEKLFFGSGTQLSVL.

V is TRBV4-2 and J is TRBJ2-3, with a weak D call TRBD1 (6 bases). With 1 base removed from V and 5 bases from J, the gap between germline ends came to 22 bases. The CDR3 has 18 amino acids. Germline V gene sequence: CDR1 LGHNA, CDR2 YNFKEQ. CDR3 sequence: CASSQVGTRGMLRDTQYF. In DNA, the CDR3 is TGTGCCAGCAGCCAAGTGGGGACAAGGGGTATGTTAAGAGATACGCAGTATTTT.